This T cell receptor (beta chain) derives from a study of T cells in Graves' hyperthyroidism and ophthalmopathy. The CDR3 length is 17 residues. Per germline, CDR1 MDHEN and CDR2 SYDVKM. J gave up 4 bases and V 2 bases, and 13 bases lay outside the gene matches. Of note for this clonotype: Its target is unknown.

Overall study findings and caveats: With a median lead of around 5.9 months before onset, the model predicted ophthalmopathy.

Amplification targeted TCR beta CDR3 regions from RNA transcripts. TCR CDR3 underwent first-round RT-PCR with the HTBI primer set. TCRdb analysed the multiplex PCR reads with MiXCR anew, one entry per CDR3 protein. The repertoire holds about 380,000 distinct CDR3 sequences, with 11% to 15% as singletons. Isolation of PBMCs was performed on around 9.3 ml fresh peripheral blood. Sample: blood. The receptor was derived from a woman aged 55 to 70 with Graves' hyperthyroidism. The chain uses TRBV28 and TRBJ2-7; 8 bases line up with TRBD2. The CDR3 bases are TGTGCCAGCAGTTTAAGGGTCGGGGGGGCGACTAGTTACGAGCAGTACTTC. Encoded protein: CASSLRVGGATSYEQYF.